This T cell receptor (beta chain) comes out of a study of blood T cell dynamics during melanoma immunotherapy. Specified time point: pre-treatment baseline. J was trimmed by 10 bases and V by 4 bases; bases with no gene match: 9. Germline assignment: CDR1 SGHDT and CDR2 YYEEEE. The CDR3 totals 13 residues. TCRdb's table, derived via immunoSEQ multiplex PCR, lists solely in-frame clones and lacks some. The sample consists of around 13,000 clones, 65% to 85% of them appearing once. The receptor comes from a human donor with melanoma. V gene TRBV5-6 combines with J gene TRBJ1-2, with 8 bases matching TRBD1. The starting material was blood, obtained from a patient treated with checkpoint blockade. The CDR3 DNA sequence: TGTGCCAGCAGCGCCGGACAGGGCGGGTTCTACACCTTC. It encodes CASSAGQGGFYTF.